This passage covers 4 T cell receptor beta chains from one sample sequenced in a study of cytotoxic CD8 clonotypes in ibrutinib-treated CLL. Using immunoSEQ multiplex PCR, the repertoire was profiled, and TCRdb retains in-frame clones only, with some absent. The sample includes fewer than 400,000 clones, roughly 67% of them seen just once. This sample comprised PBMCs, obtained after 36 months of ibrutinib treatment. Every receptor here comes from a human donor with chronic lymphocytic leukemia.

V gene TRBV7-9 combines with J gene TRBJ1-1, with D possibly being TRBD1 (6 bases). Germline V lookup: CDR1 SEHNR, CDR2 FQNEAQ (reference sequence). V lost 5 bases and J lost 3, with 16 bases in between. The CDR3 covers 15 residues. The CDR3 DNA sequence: TGTGCCAGCAGCCGAAACAGGGCGGCGGACACTGAAGCTTTCTTT. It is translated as CASSRNRAADTEAFF.

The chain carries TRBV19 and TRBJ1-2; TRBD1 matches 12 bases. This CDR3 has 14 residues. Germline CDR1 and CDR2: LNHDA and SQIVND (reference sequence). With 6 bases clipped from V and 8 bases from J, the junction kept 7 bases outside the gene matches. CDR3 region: CASRTGTGGGGYTF. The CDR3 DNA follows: TGTGCCAGTAGGACAGGGACAGGGGGCGGCGGCTACACCTTC.

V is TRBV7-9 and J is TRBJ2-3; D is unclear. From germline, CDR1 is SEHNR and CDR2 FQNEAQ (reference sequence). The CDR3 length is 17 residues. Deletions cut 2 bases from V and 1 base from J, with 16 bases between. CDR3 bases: TGTGCCAGCAGCTTATATCGTTTCCGGTTCCGCACAGATACGCAGTATTTT. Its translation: CASSLYRFRFRTDTQYF.

CDR3 in DNA: TGTGCCAGCAGCCCAGGGGGCACTGAAGCTTTCTTT. Translating gives CASSPGGTEAFF. The chain combines TRBV11-2 with TRBJ1-1; TRBD1 agrees at 7 bases. CDR3 length: 12 amino acids. Germline V gene data show CDR1 as SGHAT and CDR2 as FQNNGV. V lost 5 bases to trimming and J lost 4 bases; unmatched junction nucleotides: 1.